This entry features one T cell receptor beta chain sequence. The data stem from a study of graft-versus-host responses after intestinal transplantation. Overall study context: The recipients all started with anti-thymocyte globulin induction and then took tacrolimus and steroids for approximately 3 years.

Trimming left V 0 bases short and J 9 bases short, with 15 bases between. The CDR3 extends over 15 amino acids. Germline V lookup: CDR1 MGHRA, CDR2 YSYEKL. Responders (about 200,000, CFSE-labeled) were co-plated with about 200,000 irradiated, violet-dye-labeled stimulators. Data came from immunoSEQ multiplex PCR; TCRdb stores just in-frame clones and leaves some out. The sample has roughly 13,000 clones, 30% to 40% seen once. Study-level results: Allografts from individuals with graft-donor T cell macrochimerism displayed high graft-versus-host to host-versus-graft clonal ratios. Early post-transplant HvG declines showed an association with peak circulating GvH clone levels.

The chain combines TRBV4-1 with TRBJ2-4; TRBD1 is a possible D gene (6 bases). The sequence was obtained from a human patient who received an intestinal transplant. The material sequenced was alloreactive CD8+ T cells from a mixed lymphocyte reaction culture, taken before intestinal transplant. Subset: CFSE-low proliferating T cells sorted from roughly 6-day pre-transplant mixed lymphocyte reaction (GvH or HvG direction). CDR3: CASSQDWLGAGIQYF. The CDR3 DNA reads as TGCGCCAGCAGCCAAGATTGGTTGGGGGCGGGCATTCAGTACTTC.